The clone carrying this TCR gamma chain was counted a few times. Its antigen is not known. The CDR3 spans 11 residues. Per the germline V gene, CDR1 is GITISATS and CDR2 is ISYDGTV (reference sequence). The V segment lost 4 bases and the J segment 10 bases; nucleotides outside the gene matches: 7. The sample is drawn from a study of Vδ1+ human thymocytes. General observations from the study: In the thymus, TRG and TRD repertoires looked highly polyclonal with Gaussian CDR3 lengths. Approximately 20% of thymic delta-chain sequences were Vdelta2, with few Vdelta3, unlike blood Vdelta1+ controls.

Extracted RNA was reverse transcribed into cDNA. CDR3 amplicons came from multiplex PCR with pooled V-gene forward and constant-region reverse primers. TCRdb made new clone calls on the multiplex PCR reads using CATT. The repertoire holds tens of thousands of gamma-chain clones, with more than 15% as singletons. The source is a boy in the first two years of life who had congenital heart surgery. Sequencing was performed on Vdelta1+ gamma-delta thymocytes from the thymus. Subset described: FACS-sorted CD3+ TCRalphabeta- TCRVdelta1+ TCRVdelta2- thymocytes. The rearrangement joins TRGV9 to TRGJ1 or TRGJ2. CDR3 nucleotide sequence: TGTGCCTTGTGGGATACGACGAAGAAACTCTTT. Its translation: CALWDTTKKLF.